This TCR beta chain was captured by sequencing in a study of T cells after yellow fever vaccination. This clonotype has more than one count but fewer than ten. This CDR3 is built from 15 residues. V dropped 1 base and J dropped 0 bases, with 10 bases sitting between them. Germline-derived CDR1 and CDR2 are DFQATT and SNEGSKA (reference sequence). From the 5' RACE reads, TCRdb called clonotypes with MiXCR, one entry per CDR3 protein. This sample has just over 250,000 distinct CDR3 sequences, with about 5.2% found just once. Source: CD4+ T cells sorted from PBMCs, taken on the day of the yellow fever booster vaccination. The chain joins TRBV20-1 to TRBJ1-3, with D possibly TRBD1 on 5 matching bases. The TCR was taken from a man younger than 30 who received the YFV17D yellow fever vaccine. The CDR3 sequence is CSARGEGYSGNTIYF. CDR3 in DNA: TGCAGTGCTAGAGGGGAGGGGTACTCTGGAAACACCATATATTTT.